This record covers a single T cell receptor beta chain. No patient had autoimmune disease or received systemic immunosuppression. This sample stems from a study of OX40 agonist ivuxolimab in advanced cancers. Study details: An anti-OX40 (CD134) antibody with agonistic activity, ivuxolimab, was administered to patients.

Measured with immunoSEQ multiplex PCR; TCRdb has only the in-frame clones, and not every one. The sample consists of roughly 90,000 clones, approximately 91% of them appearing once. Trimming pared 1 base from V and 1 base from J, leaving 8 bases between. The CDR3 is 14 amino acids. Germline V gene lookup returns CDR1 SGHAT and CDR2 FQNNGV. This receptor was obtained from an adult with an advanced solid tumor such as melanoma, head and neck, liver or kidney cancer. The genes are TRBV11-2 and TRBJ2-7; no clear D gene. The starting material was CD4+ or CD8+ T cells sorted from blood, obtained in a trial of the OX40 agonist ivuxolimab. In DNA, the CDR3 is TGTGCCAGCAGCTTAGGCGGATTTTCCTACGAGCAGTACTTC. Its translation is CASSLGGFSYEQYF.